A single sample is the source of the 19 T cell receptor beta chains below, sequenced in a study of blood T cell repertoires in COVID-19. The table came from immunoSEQ multiplex PCR; TCRdb's copy has only in-frame clones and leaves some out. The sample consists of approximately 170,000 clones, 70% to 90% of them appearing once. Input material: PBMCs or T cells enriched from blood (not recorded which). Every receptor here comes from a man aged 40-50 years who had recovered from COVID-19.

This chain links TRBV6-5 with TRBJ1-5; no reliable D call. Germline V gene sequence: CDR1 MNHEY, CDR2 SVGAGI. The CDR3 consists of 15 residues. The V and J ends lost 5 bases and 6 bases respectively, with 17 bases between them. The CDR3 nucleotides are TGTGCCAGCAGTCGCGGAGAGGGCTCGAGTCAGCCCCAGCATTTT. Translating it yields CASSRGEGSSQPQHF.

V and J are TRBV6-1 and TRBJ1-5; D call uncertain. The CDR3 sequence is 15 residues long. In germline, CDR1 is MNHNS, CDR2 SASEGT. The V end was cut by 3 bases, the J end by 6 bases, with 15 bases between. CDR3 loop: CASSEGVVSVQPQHF. The DNA for the CDR3 is TGTGCCAGCAGTGAGGGTGTTGTAAGCGTTCAGCCCCAGCATTTT.

The chain couples TRBV5-1 to TRBJ2-2, with D possibly matching TRBD2 (5 bases). Trimming pared 0 bases from V and 4 bases from J, leaving 10 bases between. Germline CDR1 SGHRS, CDR2 YFSETQ. The CDR3 totals 15 residues. The CDR3 nucleotides read TGCGCCAGCAGCTTGGCGGGGTTGACCACCGGGGAGCTGTTTTTT. Protein sequence: CASSLAGLTTGELFF.

The chain combines TRBV27 with TRBJ2-7; a possible D gene is TRBD1 (6 bases). Germline CDR1 reads MNHEY; CDR2 reads SMNVEV (reference sequence). The CDR3 covers 14 residues. Trimming pared 0 bases from V and 6 bases from J, leaving 12 bases between. CDR3 coding DNA: TGTGCCAGCAGTTTATCACCACAGGGAACCGAGCAGTACTTC. It encodes CASSLSPQGTEQYF.

This clone was detected only once. CDR3: CASRSQGANYGYTF. CDR3 coding DNA: TGTGCCAGCAGGTCACAGGGGGCGAACTATGGCTACACCTTC. The chain joins TRBV6-5 to TRBJ1-2; TRBD1 aligns across 9 bases. This CDR3 region has 14 residues. The V gene's germline CDR1 is MNHEY and CDR2 SVGAGI. V gave up 6 bases and J gave up 2 bases; unmatched junction bases: 4.

This chain connects TRBV7-9 to TRBJ1-1; D remains ambiguous. CDR3 length: 13 amino acids. V gave up 5 bases and J gave up 1 base, with 8 bases separating them. Germline CDR1 SEHNR, CDR2 FQNEAQ (reference sequence). The CDR3 nucleotides read TGTGCCAGCAGCGGCGGGAGGAACACTGAAGCTTTCTTT. Translated: CASSGGRNTEAFF.

The V call is TRBV10-3, the J call TRBJ1-2, with D perhaps TRBD1 (5 bases). There are 16 residues in the CDR3. CDR1 and CDR2 (germline): ENHRY, SYGVKD. The V end lost 6 bases, the J end lost 8 bases, and 25 bases lay between the germline ends. CDR3 in amino acids: CAISSLRAGPEIGYTF. As DNA, the CDR3 is TGTGCCATCAGCTCCCTCAGGGCCGGGCCAGAAATCGGCTACACCTTC.

This sequence joins TRBV5-1 and TRBJ2-5; D call uncertain. This CDR3 is 14 amino acids long. Trimming shortened V by 1 base and J by 2 bases, and 9 bases separated the two germline ends. The germline V gene encodes CDR1 SGHRS and CDR2 YFSETQ. The CDR3 DNA follows: TGCGCCAGCAGCTTGCCAGACTCACAAGAGACCCAGTACTTC. This encodes CASSLPDSQETQYF.

V gene TRBV10-1 combines with J gene TRBJ1-1; no reliable D call. This CDR3 spans 8 amino acids. Germline V gene lookup returns CDR1 WNHNN and CDR2 SYGVQD (reference sequence). V gave up 9 bases and J gave up 8 bases, with 4 bases separating them. The CDR3 coding sequence is TGCGCCAGACTCGAAGCTTTCTTT. Translated: CARLEAFF.

This chain connects TRBV7-7 to TRBJ2-3, with 8 positions matching TRBD2. The CDR3 totals 14 residues. The germline gives CDR1 SSHAT, CDR2 FNYEAQ (reference sequence). Trimming cost V 2 bases and J 5 bases; bases outside gene matches: 3. CDR3 region: CASSLRGGQDTQYF. The CDR3 DNA follows: TGTGCCAGCAGCTTACGGGGGGGCCAAGATACGCAGTATTTT.

The chain is built from TRBV25-1 and TRBJ1-2, with unresolved D. The CDR3 has 12 residues. From germline, CDR1 is MGHDK and CDR2 SYGVNS. V was shortened by 8 bases and J by 7 bases, with 14 bases between the two germline ends. The CDR3 is CASGGLGGGYTF. The DNA of the CDR3 is TGTGCCAGCGGAGGGTTGGGAGGTGGCTACACCTTC.

The chain employs TRBV6-5 and TRBJ2-5; TRBD2 aligns across 7 bases. Germline lookup yields CDR1 MNHEY and CDR2 SVGAGI. J was trimmed by 5 bases and V by 0 bases; bases with no gene match: 6. The CDR3 is 15 amino acids. The CDR3 loop is CASSYSSLGGETQYF. The CDR3 DNA reads as TGTGCCAGCAGTTACTCCTCATTGGGGGGGGAGACCCAGTACTTC.

The V call is TRBV7-9, the J call TRBJ2-7, with D unresolved. From germline, CDR1 is SEHNR and CDR2 FQNEAQ (reference sequence). Between the trimmed V and J ends, which lost 3 bases and 6 bases, there was a span of 15 bases. The CDR3 covers 14 residues. CDR3 nucleotides: TGTGCCAGCAGCTTTTTCGACTTTAAGTGCGAGCAGTACGTC. This sequence encodes CASSFFDFKCEQYV.

The chain has TRBV5-4 and TRBJ2-5, with TRBD2 matching 8 bases. The germline CDR1 and CDR2 sequences are SGHNT and YYREEE (reference sequence). Germline trimming cut 0 bases from V and 2 bases from J; bases unmatched to any gene: 6. The CDR3 loop spans 16 amino acids. The CDR3 here is CASSLGGSGVQETQYF. The DNA of the CDR3 is TGTGCCAGCAGCTTGGGTGGTAGCGGGGTTCAAGAGACCCAGTACTTC.

CDR3 residues: CASSPGQNTEAFF. In nucleotides, the CDR3 is TGTGCCAGCAGCCCGGGACAGAACACTGAAGCTTTCTTT. V gene TRBV7-3 combines with J gene TRBJ1-1; D is perhaps TRBD1 (6 bases). Germline lookup yields CDR1 SGHTA and CDR2 FQGTGA. V shed 5 bases and J shed 1 base, with 8 bases lying between them. The CDR3 is 13 residues long.

CDR3 sequence (DNA): TGTGCAAGTCGCTTAACGGACTACCTCTCCTACGAGCAGTACGTC. Its translation is CASRLTDYLSYEQYV. The chain is built from TRBV12-2 and TRBJ2-7; TRBD2 is taken as the D call from the table, unchecked against the DNA. TRBV12-2 is described as a pseudogene. The CDR3 is made up of 15 amino acids.

The V call is TRBV7-9, the J call TRBJ1-6; no clear D. The CDR3 runs 16 residues. Deletions cut 6 bases from V and 3 bases from J, with 15 bases between. Germline-derived CDR1 and CDR2 are SEHNR and FQNEAQ (reference sequence). CDR3 sequence (DNA): TGTGCCAGCAGTTATGAGCCCGCTGGCTATAATTCACCCCTCCACTTT. Its protein product is CASSYEPAGYNSPLHF.

This chain joins TRBV6-1 and TRBJ1-2; maybe TRBD1 (6 bases). Trimming removed 4 bases at V and 0 bases at J, with 21 bases between. CDR1 and CDR2 (germline): MNHNS, SASEGT. The CDR3 sequence is 18 residues long. CDR3 DNA: TGTGCCAGCAGTGCCCAAAGAGGTTGGGACACAGCTAACTATGGCTACACCTTC. Translation gives CASSAQRGWDTANYGYTF.

To note about this clone: A much larger clone is a single base away; this may be a read error. This sequence joins TRBV5-6 and TRBJ1-2, with 7 positions matching TRBD1. Losses at the gene ends were 4 bases for V and 2 bases for J; bases not matched to a gene: 2. The CDR3 contains 13 residues. Germline V gene sequence: CDR1 SGHDT, CDR2 YYEEEE. The CDR3 loop is CASSQTGNYGYTF. DNA for the CDR3: TGTGCCAGCAGCCAGACAGGGAACTATGGCTACACCTTC.